The T cell receptor (beta chain) described here comes from a study of CD8+ T cells in alopecia areata (dated by TCRdb to the late 2010s). Broadly, across the study: Treated patients were enrolled in an open-label pilot trial of oral tofacitinib at 5 to 10 mg twice daily for moderate-to-severe alopecia areata. Scalp clonality was compared among normal scalp (n=4), patchy alopecia areata scalp (n=8), and alopecia totalis/universalis scalp (n=8). Tofacitinib-treated patients had biopsies at baseline and at 4 and 24 weeks of treatment, with a later scalp biopsy in several patients. In both human patients and the C3H/HeJ mouse model, the study applied high-throughput TCRbeta sequencing to look at T cell clonal expansion in alopecia areata. Human TCRbeta sequencing covered scalp tissue and sorted CD4+ and CD8+ peripheral blood T cells from patchy and totalis/universalis alopecia areata patients and healthy controls. Tofacitinib was administered for 6 to 18 months, and 6 months of follow-up off drug were then conducted to assess delayed response and recurrence. For the treated patients, the SALT score, which quantifies what percentage of scalp surface area is affected, served as the measure of disease severity. RNA came from the PAXgene miRNA kit for fixed scalp, the miRNeasy kit for PBMCs, and the RNeasy kit for mouse skin. Amplification of TCRbeta CDR3 regions was done by immunoSEQ multiplex PCR using 35 Vbeta forward primers and 13 Jbeta reverse primers. The investigation overall reported the following: Many expanded lesional clones persisted in scalp and blood during tofacitinib treatment, which may partly explain relapse after stopping treatment. Because the treated cohort was small and had only one nonresponder, larger studies are needed to examine links between baseline CD8+ expansion and response. With tofacitinib, both scalp clonality and the number of expanded CD8+ clones among the top 100 scalp clones went down significantly. Scalp TCR repertoire analysis is complicated because resident alphabeta T cells in normal human skin are also sequenced, whereas mouse skin is dominated by gammadelta T cells. Lesional scalp, especially in alopecia totalis/universalis, showed higher clonality and more expanded CD8+ clones than normal scalp, suggesting antigenic drive. Shared TCR sequences between patients were less evident than in mice, which may be partly attributable to HLA diversity in the patient population.

The library came from the immunoSEQ multiplex PCR assay. RNA was extracted from all samples and reverse transcribed into cDNA as template for TCR sequencing. First-strand cDNA was synthesized using SuperScript III with a 2:1 mix of oligo-dT and random hexamers. A synthetic immune receptor repertoire was used to assess amplification bias, and residual bias was removed computationally. The study's processing was this. Raw reads were preprocessed for error removal, and CDR3 was defined according to IMGT conventions as running from the conserved cysteine to phenylalanine. Clonality was computed by normalizing Shannon entropy by log2 of the number of productive unique TCRs and subtracting the result from 1. Scalp TCRbeta sequences were cross-referenced with sorted blood CD4 and CD8 repertoires so that the CD4 or CD8 identity of scalp clones could be inferred. TCRdb's version of the immuneACCESS table is confined to in-frame rearrangements and falls short of the full clone set. An unresolved V gene accounts for under half of the shortfall where checked; the remainder is of unknown origin. V, J and clone size derive from that table, while D and trimming were established from the DNA sequence. For this sample there are around 150,000 clones; just over 65% appear just once. The ten largest make up roughly 0.91% of the sample.

Reading the germline V gene gives CDR1 SQVTM and CDR2 ANQGSEA. V was cut back by 5 bases and J by 0 bases, leaving a gap of 10 bases between them. From the cysteine up to the phenylalanine, the CDR3 has a length of 13 residues. Only the CDR3 DNA is retained, 39 bases long and in frame from the first base. About this clone: The antigen it recognizes is unknown. No per-base quality is available; no much larger clone lies one base away.

This sample's time point label indicates: about 4 weeks on oral tofacitinib. The sample's treatment or condition label is to be understood as: oral pan-JAK inhibitor, 5-10 mg twice daily. From alopecia areata patients, peripheral blood was collected along with lesional scalp punch biopsies. PBMCs were separated by density centrifugation and stained for CD3, CD4 and CD8, after which CD4+ and CD8+ T cells were sorted on a FACSAria. The sequence came from a human donor with alopecia areata. The starting material was CD4+ T cells sorted from blood, obtained at week 4, from a patient treated with tofacitinib. This chain is built from TRBV29-1 and TRBJ1-1, with the D gene not confidently named. The CDR3 region reads CSVFRQMNTEAFF. The DNA reads as follows: TGCAGCGTTTTCAGGCAGATGAACACTGAAGCTTTCTTT.